This is a list of T cell receptor beta chains from one sample in a study of blood T cells in healthy people across ages. From the 5' RACE reads, TCRdb called clonotypes with MiXCR, one entry per CDR3 protein. Here the sample spans about 640,000 distinct CDR3 sequences, under 70% being singletons. The material sequenced was blood. Source of these receptors: a man in his 60s in good health. Each CDR3 is given with its conserved first and last residue. The D gene is left open where the match is weak. A row's size may be missing; if present it is once, few, many or a size class.

.,.,TRBJ1-1,TRBV5-6,CASSLGGVGTEAFF,TGTGCCAGCAGCTTGGGGGGGGTCGGCACTGAAGCTTTCTTT
TRBD2,.,TRBJ2-1,TRBV20-1,CSARAGGTEQFF,TGCAGTGCTAGAGCGGGGGGTACTGAGCAGTTCTTC
.,.,TRBJ2-3,TRBV7-2,CASSSRTQRVDTQYF,TGTGCCAGCAGCTCCCGTACCCAAAGGGTTGATACGCAGTATTTT
.,few,TRBJ2-1,TRBV5-6,CASSLSSTTTFF,TGTGCCAGCAGCTTGTCAAGCACTACTACGTTCTTC
.,.,TRBJ2-3,TRBV7-2,CASSRGGGALSDTQYF,TGTGCCAGCAGCCGCGGTGGGGGGGCCTTGTCAGACACGCAGTATTTT
.,.,TRBJ2-5,TRBV9,CASSLRDTVQETQYF,TGTGCCAGCAGCCTCCGGGACACGGTCCAAGAGACCCAGTACTTC
.,.,TRBJ2-7,TRBV25-1,CASSLSGPNHEQYF,TGTGCCAGCAGCCTGTCGGGACCAAATCACGAGCAGTACTTC
TRBD2,.,TRBJ2-4,TRBV7-2,CASSPLAGYRLAKNIQYF,TGTGCCAGCAGCCCACTAGCGGGATATAGACTAGCCAAAAACATTCAGTACTTC
.,.,TRBJ1-2,TRBV6-5,CASSANVGYGYTF,TGTGCCAGCAGTGCCAATGTGGGCTATGGCTACACCTTC
.,.,TRBJ2-7,TRBV4-1,CASSQGGAGSYEQYF,TGCGCCAGCAGCCAAGGGGGCGCAGGCTCCTACGAGCAGTACTTC
TRBD1,few,TRBJ1-2,TRBV27,CASSSKGDRVVYGYTF,TGTGCCAGCAGTTCCAAGGGGGACAGGGTGGTCTATGGCTACACCTTC
.,.,TRBJ1-1,TRBV7-9,CASSLGVGRTEAFF,TGTGCCAGCAGCTTAGGAGTCGGCCGGACTGAAGCTTTCTTT
.,.,TRBJ1-2,TRBV10-2,CASSGGRANYGYTF,TGCGCCAGCAGTGGTGGCAGGGCTAACTATGGCTACACCTTC
TRBD1,many,TRBJ1-1,TRBV10-3,CAITPGTGVGNTEAFF,TGTGCCATCACTCCTGGGACAGGGGTAGGGAACACTGAAGCTTTCTTT
TRBD1,.,TRBJ1-4,TRBV12-3/TRBV12-4,CASSLGPTGGKLFF,TGTGCCAGCAGTTTAGGCCCGACAGGGGGCAAACTGTTTTTT
TRBD2,few,TRBJ2-1,TRBV20-1,CSIAGVSYNEQFF,TGCTCTATTGCGGGGGTCTCCTACAATGAGCAGTTCTTC
.,few,TRBJ2-1,TRBV24-1,CATGTPAGNEQFF,TGTGCCACTGGGACCCCCGCGGGGAATGAGCAGTTCTTC
.,.,TRBJ1-2,TRBV6-5,CASSDEPGLGGYTF,TGTGCCAGCAGTGATGAACCGGGCCTTGGGGGCTACACCTTC
TRBD2,.,TRBJ2-5,TRBV2,CASNQRGGQETQYF,TGTGCCAGCAACCAGCGGGGGGGCCAAGAGACCCAGTACTTC
TRBD1,few,TRBJ2-7,TRBV7-9,CASSNRDRGMVYEQYF,TGTGCCAGCAGCAACCGGGACAGGGGAATGGTCTACGAGCAGTACTTC
TRBD2,.,TRBJ2-1,TRBV2,CASIRGVYNEQFF,TGTGCCAGCATACGGGGGGTTTACAATGAGCAGTTCTTC
.,.,TRBJ2-7,TRBV27,CASSLVQTEQYF,TGTGCCAGCAGTTTAGTCCAAACCGAGCAGTACTTC
.,.,TRBJ1-4,TRBV4-2,CAGSPLPQGGEKLFF,TGTGCCGGCAGCCCCCTCCCCCAGGGAGGCGAAAAACTGTTTTTT
.,.,TRBJ1-4,TRBV5-6,CASTIPGTPNEKLFF,TGTGCCAGCACCATCCCCGGGACACCTAATGAAAAACTGTTTTTT
TRBD1,.,TRBJ2-3,TRBV10-1,CASSESTGGTDTQYF,TGCGCCAGCAGTGAGTCGACAGGGGGCACAGATACGCAGTATTTT
.,.,TRBJ1-5,TRBV29-1,CSVDVGGNQPQHF,TGCAGCGTTGATGTAGGGGGCAATCAGCCCCAGCATTTT
TRBD2,few,TRBJ2-1,TRBV7-8,CASHPAGSYNEQFF,TGTGCCAGCCACCCAGCGGGATCCTACAATGAGCAGTTCTTC
.,.,TRBJ1-2,TRBV20-1,CSGLAETNYGYTF,TGCAGTGGTTTGGCAGAGACTAACTATGGCTACACCTTC
.,once,TRBJ2-7,TRBV4-1,CASSEKAPGYEKYF,TGCGCCAGCAGCGAAAAGGCGCCGGGGTACGAGAAGTACTTC
.,.,TRBJ2-2,TRBV4-1,CASTVSSGITGELFF,TGCGCCAGCACCGTTAGCTCAGGAATAACCGGGGAGCTGTTTTTT
.,.,TRBJ2-5,TRBV10-3,CAIRSSGTNQETQYF,TGTGCCATCAGATCTTCCGGGACAAACCAAGAGACCCAGTACTTC
.,once,TRBJ1-1,TRBV29-1,CSFIGPPNTEAFF,TGCAGCTTTATAGGACCCCCGAACACTGAAGCTTTCTTT
TRBD1,.,TRBJ2-1,TRBV6-1,CASRQGWNEQFF,TGTGCCAGCAGACAGGGGTGGAATGAGCAGTTCTTC
.,.,TRBJ2-1,TRBV7-9,CASPGVAYNEQFF,TGTGCCAGCCCGGGGGTTGCCTACAATGAGCAGTTCTTC
.,.,TRBJ2-3,TRBV7-2,CASSFNAPPDTQYF,TGTGCCAGCAGCTTCAACGCACCCCCAGATACGCAGTATTTT
.,.,TRBJ2-5,TRBV3-1,CASSQIRRSLETQYF,TGTGCCAGCAGCCAGATACGGCGGTCCCTGGAGACCCAGTACTTC
.,few,TRBJ2-5,TRBV21-1,CASSKGLRGTGQGETQYF,TGTGCCAGCAGCAAAGGCCTTAGGGGGACAGGGCAGGGAGAGACCCAGTACTTC
TRBD1,few,TRBJ2-1,TRBV5-5,CASSLGTGGFEQFF,TGTGCCAGCAGCTTGGGGACAGGGGGCTTTGAGCAGTTCTTC
TRBD2,.,TRBJ2-1,TRBV2,CASRGTSGVLYNEQFF,TGTGCCAGCAGAGGGACTAGCGGGGTCCTCTACAATGAGCAGTTCTTC